This note documents a single T cell receptor (beta chain) sequence. This sample is drawn from a study of blood T cell repertoires in COVID-19. Study-level information: The analysed material was cDNA or gDNA that came from T cells, B-cell-depleted T cells, or PBMCs.

Germline values: CDR1 LGHNT, CDR2 FRNRAP. V shed 7 bases and J shed 0 bases, with 13 bases lying between them. The CDR3 consists of 14 residues. How the authors handled the data: Estimation of nucleated cell counts was performed using reference gene primer amplification. Sequencing used immunoSEQ multiplex PCR; TCRdb keeps in-frame clones, though not all of them. That table gives V, J and clone size, and the DNA gave D and trimming. The data show fewer than 150,000 clones, roughly 85% seen once. The origin of this receptor is a human donor in a cohort sampled during active COVID-19. The sequencing input was peripheral blood. The chain couples TRBV12-5 to TRBJ2-7; a weak D match, TRBD2 (6 bases). In DNA, the CDR3 is TGTGCTAGTGCCCAAGGGACTCCCTCCTACGAGCAGTACTTC. This translates into CASAQGTPSYEQYF.